This TCR beta chain was profiled in a study of beta chain features in type 1 diabetes. Study-wide results and limits: Type 1 diabetes patients had TCRB CDR3s that were shorter (moderately but significantly so) in all four CD4+ subsets. Equally in patients and controls, shorter templates might have been favored by PCR. Across patients, naive, central memory and Treg TCRB repertoires exhibited apparently greater similarity than was observed across healthy donors. VDJ junctions from type 1 diabetes patients carried fewer insertions and larger deletions.

About this clone itself: Its antigen is as yet unknown.

What was sequenced were expressed TCRB transcripts, since all of the isolated RNA had been reverse transcribed. Assay: immunoSEQ multiplex PCR; the TCRdb copy retains only in-frame clones and omits some. Here the sample spans around 150,000 clones, around 8.6% being singletons. From germline, CDR1 is SEHNR and CDR2 FQNEAQ (reference sequence). This CDR3 contains 14 residues. V gave up 5 bases and J gave up 8 bases; unmatched junction bases: 7. Staining for CD45RO/CCR7/CD25/CD127/CD95/CD27 allowed sorting of CD4+ naive, central memory, regulatory and stem cell-like memory cells. This TCR came from a woman aged 18-29 years with type 1 diabetes. What was sequenced was central memory CD4+ T cells from blood. The genes are TRBV7-9 and TRBJ1-4; 8 bases are a match to TRBD1. This CDR3 is CASSPGGVYEKLFF. Here the CDR3 DNA reads TGTGCCAGCAGCCCAGGGGGCGTTTACGAAAAACTGTTTTTT.